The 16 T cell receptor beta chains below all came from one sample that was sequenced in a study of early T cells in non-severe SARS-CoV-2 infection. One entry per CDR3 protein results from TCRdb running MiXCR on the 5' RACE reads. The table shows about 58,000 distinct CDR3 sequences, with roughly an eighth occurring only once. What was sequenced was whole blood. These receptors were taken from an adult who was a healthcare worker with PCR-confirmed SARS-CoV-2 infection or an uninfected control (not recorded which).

The CDR3 bases are TGTGCCAGCAGTCCCTCGGCGACTCCCGCGGGCGATGAGCAGTTCTTC. Its translation: CASSPSATPAGDEQFF. V and J are TRBV6-2 or TRBV6-3 and TRBJ2-1; D may be TRBD2 (5 bases). This CDR3 comprises 16 residues. Trimming removed 5 bases at V and 8 bases at J, with 22 bases between. Germline-derived CDR1 and CDR2 are MNHEY and SVGEGT.

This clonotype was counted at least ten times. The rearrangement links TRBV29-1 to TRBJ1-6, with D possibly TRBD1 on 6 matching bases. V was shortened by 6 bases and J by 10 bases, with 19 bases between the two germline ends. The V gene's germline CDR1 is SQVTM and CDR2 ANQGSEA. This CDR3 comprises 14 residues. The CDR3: CSVAEQGSGSPLHF. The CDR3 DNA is TGCAGCGTAGCCGAACAGGGTTCGGGCTCACCCCTCCACTTT. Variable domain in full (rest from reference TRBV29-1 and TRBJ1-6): SAVISQKPSRDICQRGTSLTIQCQVDSQVTMMFWYRQQPGQSLTLIATANQGSEATYESGFVIDKFPISRPNLTFSTLTVSNMSPEDSSIYLCSVAEQGSGSPLHFGNGTRLTVT.

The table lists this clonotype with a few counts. CDR3 DNA sequence: TGTGCCAGCAGCACCTTTAGCGGTCCTAACGAGCAGTACTTC. Translating gives CASSTFSGPNEQYF. The gene calls are TRBV7-2 and TRBJ2-7; D is possibly TRBD2 (6 bases). The V gene lost 5 bases and the J gene lost 5 bases, with 16 bases spanning the gap. Germline lookup yields CDR1 SGHTA and CDR2 FQGNSA. The CDR3 covers 14 residues. Variable domain in full (rest from reference TRBV7-2 and TRBJ2-7): GAGVSQSPSNKVTEKGKDVELRCDPISGHTALYWYRQSLGQGLEFLIYFQGNSAPDKSGLPSDRFSAERTGGSVSTLTIQRTQQEDSAVYLCASSTFSGPNEQYFGPGTRLTVT.

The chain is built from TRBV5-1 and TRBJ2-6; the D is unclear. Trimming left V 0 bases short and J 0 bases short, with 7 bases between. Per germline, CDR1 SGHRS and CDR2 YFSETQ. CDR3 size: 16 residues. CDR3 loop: CASSLGGSSGANVLTF. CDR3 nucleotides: TGCGCCAGCAGCTTGGGCGGAAGCTCTGGGGCCAACGTCCTGACTTTC.

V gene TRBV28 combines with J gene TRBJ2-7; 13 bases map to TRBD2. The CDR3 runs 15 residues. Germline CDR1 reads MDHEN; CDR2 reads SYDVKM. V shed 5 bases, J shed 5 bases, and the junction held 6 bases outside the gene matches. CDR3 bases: TGTGCCAGCAGTCCTACTAGCGGGAGGGCCCACGAGCAGTACTTC. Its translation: CASSPTSGRAHEQYF.

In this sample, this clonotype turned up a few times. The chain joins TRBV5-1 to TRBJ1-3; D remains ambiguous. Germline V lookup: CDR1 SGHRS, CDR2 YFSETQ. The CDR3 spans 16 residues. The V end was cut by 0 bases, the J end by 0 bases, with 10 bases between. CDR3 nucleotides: TGCGCCAGCAGCTTGGGAGGACGAGACTCTGGAAACACCATATATTTT. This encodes CASSLGGRDSGNTIYF.

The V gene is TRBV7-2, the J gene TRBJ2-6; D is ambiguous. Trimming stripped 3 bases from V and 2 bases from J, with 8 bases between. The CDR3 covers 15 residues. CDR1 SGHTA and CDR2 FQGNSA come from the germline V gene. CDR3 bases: TGTGCCAGCAGCTTCATGCAGACTGGGGCCAACGTCCTGACTTTC. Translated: CASSFMQTGANVLTF.

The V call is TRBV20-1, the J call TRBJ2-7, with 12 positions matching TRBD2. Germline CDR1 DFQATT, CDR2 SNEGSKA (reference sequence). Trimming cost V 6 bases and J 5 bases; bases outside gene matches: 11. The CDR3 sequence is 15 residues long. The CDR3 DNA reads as TGCAGTGCGGGTGGGACTAGCGGGTTTCGCGACGAGCAGTACTTC. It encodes CSAGGTSGFRDEQYF.

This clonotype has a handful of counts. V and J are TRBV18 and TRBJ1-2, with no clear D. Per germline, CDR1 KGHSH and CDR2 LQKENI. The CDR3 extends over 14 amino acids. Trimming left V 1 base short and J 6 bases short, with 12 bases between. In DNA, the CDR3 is TGTGCCAGCTCACCACAGGAGGGCAGGAATGGCTACACCTTC. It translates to CASSPQEGRNGYTF.

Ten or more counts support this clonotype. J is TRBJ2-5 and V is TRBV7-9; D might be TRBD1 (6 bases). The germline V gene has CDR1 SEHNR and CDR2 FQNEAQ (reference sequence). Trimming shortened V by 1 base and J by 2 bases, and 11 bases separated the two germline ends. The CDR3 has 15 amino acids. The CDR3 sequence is CASSLGHRDQETQYF. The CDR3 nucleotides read TGTGCCAGCAGCTTAGGTCACAGGGATCAAGAGACCCAGTACTTC.

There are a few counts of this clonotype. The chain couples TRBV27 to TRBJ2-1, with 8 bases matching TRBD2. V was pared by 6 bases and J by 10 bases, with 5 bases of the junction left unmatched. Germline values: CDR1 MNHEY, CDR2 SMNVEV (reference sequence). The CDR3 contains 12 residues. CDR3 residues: CASRTRGGEQFF. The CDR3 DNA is TGTGCCAGCAGGACCCGGGGGGGAGAGCAGTTCTTC.

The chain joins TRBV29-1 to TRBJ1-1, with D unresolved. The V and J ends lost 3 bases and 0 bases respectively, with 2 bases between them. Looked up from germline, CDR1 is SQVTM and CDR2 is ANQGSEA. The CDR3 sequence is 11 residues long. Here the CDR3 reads CSVDVNTEAFF. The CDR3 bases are TGCAGCGTTGATGTGAACACTGAAGCTTTCTTT.

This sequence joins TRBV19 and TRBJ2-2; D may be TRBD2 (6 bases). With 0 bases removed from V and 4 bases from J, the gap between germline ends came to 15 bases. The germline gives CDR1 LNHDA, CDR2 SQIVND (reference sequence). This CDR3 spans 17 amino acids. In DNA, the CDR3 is TGTGCCAGTAGTATAGATCCGTTAGCGGAGACCACCGGGGAGCTGTTTTTT. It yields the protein CASSIDPLAETTGELFF.

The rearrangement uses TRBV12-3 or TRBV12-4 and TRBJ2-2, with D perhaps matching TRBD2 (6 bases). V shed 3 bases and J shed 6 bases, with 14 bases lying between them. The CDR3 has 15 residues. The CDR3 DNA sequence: TGTGCCAGCAGTTTGCGGCGGGGAGGCGCCGGGGAGCTGTTTTTT. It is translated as CASSLRRGGAGELFF.

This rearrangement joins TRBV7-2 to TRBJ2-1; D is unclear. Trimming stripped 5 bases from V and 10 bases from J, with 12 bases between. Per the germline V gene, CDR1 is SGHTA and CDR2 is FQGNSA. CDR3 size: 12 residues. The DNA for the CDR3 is TGTGCCAGCAGCCGCGGCCCCGGAGAGCAGTTCTTC. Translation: CASSRGPGEQFF.

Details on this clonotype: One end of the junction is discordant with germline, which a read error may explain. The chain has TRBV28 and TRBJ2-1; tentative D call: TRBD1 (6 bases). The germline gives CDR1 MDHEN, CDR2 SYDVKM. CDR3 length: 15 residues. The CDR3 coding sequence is TGTGCCAGCAGCCCCCCGAGGGGGAATCTCAATGAGCAGTTCTTT. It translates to CASSPPRGNLNEQFF.